A single sample is the source of the 13 T cell receptor beta chains below, sequenced in a study of T cells in Graves' hyperthyroidism and ophthalmopathy. TCR beta CDR3 region amplification was performed from RNA transcripts. HTBI primers were the set used in a first-round RT-PCR of the TCR CDR3. One entry per CDR3 protein, called by TCRdb with MiXCR from the multiplex PCR reads. The sample lists under 300,000 distinct CDR3 sequences, 13% to 15% occurring once. The sequencing input was blood. Receptor source: a woman aged 40 to 55 with Graves' hyperthyroidism that later progressed to Graves' ophthalmopathy.

This clonotype was recorded many times. V is TRBV7-2 and J is TRBJ2-1; 9 nucleotides match TRBD2. CDR3 length: 15 residues. Germline loops: CDR1 SGHTA, CDR2 FQGNSA. After removal of 1 base from V and 6 bases from J, the junction contained 4 bases not matched to a gene. The CDR3 DNA reads as TGTGCCAGCAGCTTAGGTCTAGCGGGACGCAATGAGCAGTTCTTC. It is translated as CASSLGLAGRNEQFF.

This clonotype was picked up many times. This chain connects TRBV12-3 or TRBV12-4 to TRBJ2-7, with D perhaps matching TRBD1 (6 bases). V gave up 5 bases and J gave up 6 bases, with 17 bases separating them. The CDR3 consists of 14 residues. CDR3 DNA sequence: TGTGCCAGCAGTCATACAGGGTCCCCTAGCGAGCAGTACTTC. This codes for CASSHTGSPSEQYF.

The chain joins TRBV7-9 to TRBJ1-5, with TRBD1 matching over 8 bases. With 5 bases clipped from V and 4 bases from J, the junction kept 10 bases outside the gene matches. Germline-derived CDR1 and CDR2 are SEHNR and FQNEAQ (reference sequence). The CDR3 has 16 residues. DNA of the CDR3: TGTGCCAGCAGCCCAAATAATGGACAGGGAAATCAGCCCCAGCATTTT. This codes for CASSPNNGQGNQPQHF.

This clonotype was detected many times. The J gene is TRBJ2-1, the V gene TRBV7-2; D is uncertain. Germline values: CDR1 SGHTA, CDR2 FQGNSA. V dropped 5 bases and J dropped 3 bases, with 14 bases sitting between them. The CDR3 has 15 residues. CDR3 sequence: CASSPRGRLYNEQFF. Written as DNA, the CDR3 is TGTGCCAGCAGCCCCAGAGGCAGACTCTACAATGAGCAGTTCTTC.

The table lists this clonotype with a few counts. This chain joins TRBV19 and TRBJ1-3; maybe TRBD1 (5 bases). This CDR3 is built from 15 residues. CDR1 and CDR2 from the germline V gene are LNHDA and SQIVND (reference sequence). Deletions cut 3 bases from V and 2 bases from J, with 11 bases between. The CDR3: CASSIGRGPGNTIYF. CDR3 nucleotide sequence: TGTGCCAGTAGTATCGGCCGGGGACCTGGAAACACCATATATTTT. Combining the CDR3 with reference TRBV19 and TRBJ1-3 gives the whole variable domain DGGITQSPKYLFRKEGQNVTLSCEQNLNHDAMYWYRQDPGQGLRLIYYSQIVNDFQKGDIAEGYSVSREKKESFPLTVTSAQKNPTAFYLCASSIGRGPGNTIYFGEGSWLTVV.

About this clonotype itself: With a much larger clone just one base away, this may be a read error. The V gene is TRBV7-9, the J gene TRBJ2-1, with TRBD2 as a possible D gene (7 bases). V was trimmed by 5 bases and J by 8 bases, leaving 19 bases between them. The CDR3 has 15 residues. The germline CDR1 and CDR2 sequences are SEHNR and FQNEAQ (reference sequence). CDR3 sequence (DNA): TGTGCCAGCAGCCAAGGGGGAGGGCCCCCCGATGAGCAGTTCTTC. Translation: CASSQGGGPPDEQFF.

V usage is TRBV9 and J usage is TRBJ2-2; D call uncertain. V was cut by 0 bases and J by 4 bases, with 16 bases left in between. This CDR3 region has 17 residues. Per germline, CDR1 SGDLS and CDR2 YYNGEE. The CDR3 region is CASSVGLVGGPTGELFF. The DNA of the CDR3 is TGTGCCAGCAGCGTAGGGTTGGTAGGCGGCCCCACCGGGGAGCTGTTTTTT.

This clonotype was detected ten times or more. The V and J genes are TRBV19 and TRBJ1-5; D is ambiguous. The CDR3 is 14 amino acids. CDR1 and CDR2 from the germline V gene are LNHDA and SQIVND (reference sequence). V shed 7 bases and J shed 4 bases, with 14 bases lying between them. This chain's CDR3 is CASTMMVGNQPQHF. DNA for the CDR3: TGTGCCAGTACCATGATGGTGGGAAATCAGCCCCAGCATTTT.

In its sample, this clonotype was seen a few times. The chain is built from TRBV6-1 and TRBJ1-6, with a tentative D call TRBD1 (6 bases). V dropped 7 bases and J dropped 12 bases, with 16 bases sitting between them. The CDR3 spans 13 residues. CDR1 is MNHNS, CDR2 SASEGT, per germline. CDR3 sequence: CASKRGGPGPLHF. CDR3 coding DNA: TGTGCCAGCAAAAGGGGGGGGCCGGGACCCCTCCACTTT.

Worth noting for this clonotype: One base away lies a much larger clone, so this may be a sequencing read error. The rearrangement uses TRBV7-7 and TRBJ2-5, with TRBD2 matching over 7 bases. CDR1 SSHAT and CDR2 FNYEAQ come from the germline V gene (reference sequence). This CDR3 contains 13 residues. CDR3 coding DNA: TGTGCTAACAGCTTAGTCCTAGCGGCGACCCAGTACTTC. Its translation: CANSLVLAATQYF. The full variable domain, its missing parts supplied by reference TRBV7-7 and TRBJ2-5, is GAGVSQSPRYKVTKRGQDVTLRCDPISSHATLYWYQQALGQGPEFLTYFNYEAQPDKSGLPSDRFSAERPEGSISTLTIQRTEQRDSAMYRCANSLVLAATQYFGPGTRLLVL.

This clonotype occurred many times. The CDR3 DNA reads TGTGCCAGCAGACCCAGGGGTTCCTCCTACGAGCAGTACTTC. Translation: CASRPRGSSYEQYF. V usage is TRBV6-1 and J usage is TRBJ2-7; weak D call: TRBD1 (6 bases). Germline assignment: CDR1 MNHNS and CDR2 SASEGT. This CDR3 has 14 residues. Trimming pared 6 bases from V and 0 bases from J, leaving 12 bases between.

The chain carries TRBV7-9 and TRBJ2-1; 12 nucleotides agree with TRBD2. This CDR3 spans 19 amino acids. From germline, CDR1 is SEHNR and CDR2 FQNEAQ (reference sequence). Trimming removed 5 bases from V and 7 bases from J; junction bases left unmatched: 18. For the CDR3, the DNA is TGTGCCAGCAGCCCCGGCCTACGACTAGCGGGAGAATTAAAGAATGAGCAGTTCTTC. This translates into CASSPGLRLAGELKNEQFF. The whole variable domain, filled in from reference TRBV7-9 and TRBJ2-1, reads DTGVSQNPRHKITKRGQNVTFRCDPISEHNRLYWYRQTLGQGPEFLTYFQNEAQLEKSRLLSDRFSAERPKGSFSTLEIQRTEQGDSAMYLCASSPGLRLAGELKNEQFFGPGTRLTVL.

V gene TRBV28 combines with J gene TRBJ2-1; maybe TRBD2 (5 bases). The germline gives CDR1 MDHEN, CDR2 SYDVKM. Trimming took 8 bases from V and 6 from J, leaving 11 bases between them. This CDR3 is built from 12 residues. The CDR3 nucleotides are TGTGCCAGCTGCTTTAGCGTCAATGAGCAGTTCTTC. Its protein product is CASCFSVNEQFF.